Below are 10 T cell receptor beta chains sequenced from a single sample in a study of T cells of healthy individuals. TCRdb called the 5' RACE reads again in MiXCR, with one record for every CDR3 protein. The sample includes some 82,000 distinct CDR3 sequences, 4% to 5.5% of them seen just once. Receptor source: a female donor in good health.

This clonotype was observed at least ten times. The V call is TRBV3-1, the J call TRBJ2-3; TRBD2 matches 8 bases. Unmatched junction bases numbered 8, after V lost 0 bases and J lost 6 bases. The V gene's germline CDR1 is LGHDT and CDR2 YNNKEL (reference sequence). This CDR3 contains 16 residues. Written as DNA, the CDR3 is TGTGCCAGCAGCCAAGAAAGGACTAGCCTAAGCGATACGCAGTATTTT. This gives the protein CASSQERTSLSDTQYF.

This clonotype was observed at least ten times. This chain uses TRBV7-8 with TRBJ2-3; tentative D call: TRBD2 (6 bases). From germline, CDR1 is SGHVS and CDR2 FQNEAQ. This CDR3 region has 17 residues. Trimming pared 5 bases from V and 0 bases from J, leaving 18 bases between. The CDR3 region is CASSVRPGLTSTDTQYF. In DNA form, the CDR3 reads TGTGCCAGCAGCGTCCGACCGGGACTGACTAGCACAGATACGCAGTATTTT.

This clonotype was recorded many times. The rearrangement links TRBV5-6 to TRBJ2-7; 7 bases line up with TRBD1. Germline trimming cut 3 bases from V and 3 bases from J; bases unmatched to any gene: 3. CDR3 size: 13 residues. Germline V gene sequence: CDR1 SGHDT, CDR2 YYEEEE. As DNA, the CDR3 is TGTGCCAGCAGCTCCGGACAGGACTACGAGCAGTACTTC. Its protein product is CASSSGQDYEQYF.

The rearrangement joins TRBV7-2 to TRBJ1-2; D perhaps matches TRBD1 (5 bases). Trimming shortened V by 4 bases and J by 7 bases, and 10 bases separated the two germline ends. Germline V CDR1 and CDR2: SGHTA, FQGNSA. The CDR3 extends over 12 amino acids. The chain's CDR3 is CASSSRVAGYTF. CDR3 coding DNA: TGTGCCAGCAGCTCCAGGGTCGCTGGCTACACCTTC. Filled out from reference TRBV7-2 and TRBJ1-2, the complete variable domain reads GAGVSQSPSNKVTEKGKDVELRCDPISGHTALYWYRQSLGQGLEFLIYFQGNSAPDKSGLPSDRFSAERTGGSVSTLTIQRTQQEDSAVYLCASSSRVAGYTFGSGTRLTVV.

This clonotype was seen at least ten times. The genes are TRBV7-3 and TRBJ2-1; perhaps TRBD2 as D (6 bases). CDR1 is SGHTA, CDR2 FQGTGA, per germline. Trimming took 2 bases from V and 12 from J, leaving 17 bases between them. The CDR3 totals 14 residues. The CDR3 is CASSLDSPGGVQFF. The DNA for the CDR3 is TGTGCCAGCAGCTTAGACTCCCCCGGGGGAGTGCAGTTCTTC.

V is TRBV20-1 and J is TRBJ1-5; D is uncertain. The germline gives CDR1 DFQATT, CDR2 SNEGSKA (reference sequence). V was cut by 7 bases and J by 2 bases, with 15 bases left in between. The CDR3 covers 14 residues. The CDR3 nucleotides are TGCAGTGTCGCGAAGATCCCGGGCAATCAGCCCCAGCATTTT. Amino acid sequence: CSVAKIPGNQPQHF.

This clonotype was observed at least ten times. This chain uses TRBV5-1 with TRBJ2-2; D uncertain. The V and J ends lost 4 bases and 10 bases respectively, with 14 bases between them. The CDR3 has 13 amino acids. Germline assignment: CDR1 SGHRS and CDR2 YFSETQ. CDR3 residues: CASSRPPAEELFF. CDR3 sequence (DNA): TGCGCCAGCAGCCGTCCCCCGGCGGAGGAGCTGTTTTTT.

There are many counts of this clonotype. The rearrangement uses TRBV5-4 and TRBJ2-3; 8 positions agree with TRBD1. With 2 bases clipped from V and 1 base from J, the junction kept 12 bases outside the gene matches. The CDR3 is 18 amino acids. Germline values: CDR1 SGHNT, CDR2 YYREEE (reference sequence). Here the CDR3 reads CASSFGTLPGQGTDTQYF. The CDR3 DNA reads as TGTGCCAGCAGCTTCGGTACTTTACCGGGACAGGGCACAGATACGCAGTATTTT.

In this sample, this clonotype turned up a few times. The chain is built from TRBV12-3 or TRBV12-4 and TRBJ1-5; D is unresolved. Trimming took 3 bases from V and 6 from J, leaving 6 bases between them. CDR3 length: 12 residues. CDR3 in amino acids: CASSFLGQPQHF. CDR3 in DNA: TGTGCCAGCAGTTTTTTGGGTCAGCCCCAGCATTTT.

This clonotype has ten or more counts. This chain connects TRBV29-1 to TRBJ2-5; D is uncertain. The CDR3 length is 10 residues. Per the germline V gene, CDR1 is SQVTM and CDR2 is ANQGSEA. V dropped 6 bases and J dropped 5 bases, with 7 bases sitting between them. The CDR3 DNA follows: TGCAGCGTCCTCACGGAGACCCAGTACTTC. Encoded protein: CSVLTETQYF.